This passage covers 3 T cell receptor beta chains from one sample sequenced in a study of blood T cell repertoires in COVID-19. The repertoire was sequenced with immunoSEQ multiplex PCR; TCRdb's copy has only in-frame clones and lacks some. This sample has about 90,000 clones; around nine tenths occur once, and the top ten carry approximately 5.1%. Sequenced: peripheral blood. The receptor source for this set is a man aged 50 to 60 with acute or convalescent COVID-19.

The J gene is TRBJ2-7, the V gene TRBV6-1; D remains ambiguous. Germline V gives CDR1 MNHNS, CDR2 SASEGT. V lost 3 bases and J lost 9, with 15 bases in between. The CDR3 contains 13 residues. In nucleotides, the CDR3 is TGTGCCAGCAGTGATTCTCTCCCTAGTGCGCAGTACTTC. This encodes CASSDSLPSAQYF.

The chain has TRBV7-2 and TRBJ1-2, with TRBD1 as a possible D gene (6 bases). Germline V gene lookup returns CDR1 SGHTA and CDR2 FQGNSA. V was cut by 3 bases and J by 6 bases, with 11 bases left in between. The CDR3 extends over 13 amino acids. The CDR3 reads CASSFPGVHGYTF. CDR3 nucleotide sequence: TGTGCCAGCAGCTTCCCAGGGGTGCATGGCTACACCTTC.

The chain has TRBV4-3 and TRBJ1-1, with D perhaps TRBD1 (6 bases). Germline CDR1 LGHNA, CDR2 YSLEER. Trimming removed 4 bases from V and 3 bases from J, with 15 bases in between. The CDR3 loop spans 15 amino acids. The CDR3 nucleotides read TGCGCCAGCAGCCTATCGGACAGTTCGGACACTGAAGCTTTCTTT. This codes for CASSLSDSSDTEAFF.